These 25 T cell receptor beta chains were all obtained from the same sample, sequenced in a study of blood T cell repertoires in COVID-19. Method: immunoSEQ multiplex PCR; TCRdb's copy keeps in-frame clones and lacks some. Of about 260,000 clones listed, approximately 90% are singletons. The sequenced sample was PBMCs or T cells enriched from blood (not recorded which). The receptors were gathered from a man aged 45 to 65 who had been exposed to COVID-19.

The J gene is TRBJ1-6, the V gene TRBV10-1, with TRBD1 identical over 10 bases. CDR1 and CDR2 from the germline V gene are WNHNN and SYGVQD (reference sequence). V was clipped by 5 bases and J by 6 bases; unmatched bases: 13. CDR3 length: 18 amino acids. This chain's CDR3 is CASSQRGADRGTNSPLHF. DNA of the CDR3: TGCGCCAGCAGTCAAAGAGGAGCGGACAGGGGGACTAATTCACCCCTCCACTTT.

The genes are TRBV19 and TRBJ1-2; D remains ambiguous. The CDR3 is 15 residues long. The ends were cut back, 0 bases at V and 4 bases at J, with 12 bases in the middle. CDR1 and CDR2 (germline): LNHDA, SQIVND (reference sequence). CDR3 in amino acids: CASSIEETALYGYTF. CDR3 nucleotide sequence: TGTGCCAGTAGTATAGAGGAGACCGCACTCTATGGCTACACCTTC.

The rearrangement links TRBV9 to TRBJ2-5; D might be TRBD1 (8 bases). The V and J ends lost 3 bases and 4 bases respectively, with 13 bases between them. The germline V gene has CDR1 SGDLS and CDR2 YYNGEE. The CDR3 spans 14 residues. CDR3 sequence: CASSGTGRGETQYF. The CDR3 nucleotides are TGTGCCAGCAGCGGGACAGGGAGGGGAGAGACCCAGTACTTC.

The rearrangement links TRBV7-9 to TRBJ1-1; D remains unclear. V dropped 6 bases and J dropped 7 bases, with 12 bases sitting between them. This CDR3 comprises 12 residues. Germline CDR1 reads SEHNR; CDR2 reads FQNEAQ (reference sequence). The CDR3 DNA follows: TGTGCCAGCAGTTCGAGTTTGAATGAAGCTTTCTTT. It specifies CASSSSLNEAFF. Filled out from reference TRBV7-9 and TRBJ1-1, the complete variable domain reads DTGVSQNPRHKITKRGQNVTFRCDPISEHNRLYWYRQTLGQGPEFLTYFQNEAQLEKSRLLSDRFSAERPKGSFSTLEIQRTEQGDSAMYLCASSSSLNEAFFGQGTRLTVV.

V usage is TRBV11-3 and J usage is TRBJ2-1, with TRBD2 matching over 9 bases. This CDR3 contains 15 residues. Germline-derived CDR1 and CDR2 are SGHNT and YENEEA. J was trimmed by 7 bases and V by 0 bases; bases with no gene match: 4. The CDR3 nucleotides read TGTGCCAGCAGCTTAGATGGCGGGAGGGAAAATGAGCAGTTCTTC. Protein sequence: CASSLDGGRENEQFF. The entire variable domain, with the rest obtained from reference TRBV11-3 and TRBJ2-1, is as follows: EAGVVQSPRYKIIEKKQPVAFWCNPISGHNTLYWYLQNLGQGPELLIRYENEEAVDDSQLPKDRFSAERLKGVDSTLKIQPAELGDSAVYLCASSLDGGRENEQFFGPGTRLTVL.

A remark on this clone: This specimen includes other DNA sequences encoding the same CDR3. The rearrangement joins TRBV7-3 to TRBJ2-3, with 9 bases identical to TRBD2. From germline, CDR1 is SGHTA and CDR2 FQGTGA. V lost 5 bases to trimming and J lost 0 bases; unmatched junction nucleotides: 6. The CDR3 runs to 16 residues. The CDR3 spells CASSARTSGSTDTQYF. CDR3 sequence (DNA): TGTGCCAGCAGCGCGAGAACTAGCGGGAGCACAGATACGCAGTATTTT.

The chain carries TRBV29-1 and TRBJ2-2, with TRBD1 as a possible D gene (6 bases). The CDR3 covers 13 residues. Germline lookup yields CDR1 SQVTM and CDR2 ANQGSEA. V lost 6 bases and J lost 1, with 9 bases in between. The CDR3 DNA reads TGCAGCGTGCCGGGACAGAACACCGGGGAGCTGTTTTTT. Translated, it gives CSVPGQNTGELFF.

V and J are TRBV5-1 and TRBJ1-4, with TRBD1 as a possible D gene (5 bases). The CDR3 covers 16 residues. The germline V and J ends were trimmed by 2 bases and 0 bases, with 11 bases remaining between them. The germline V gene has CDR1 SGHRS and CDR2 YFSETQ. CDR3 bases: TGCGCCAGCAGCTTAGGTACGGGGGCAACTAATGAAAAACTGTTTTTT. Translated, it gives CASSLGTGATNEKLFF.

CDR3 residues: CASSFGTSTDTQYF. The CDR3 region has the DNA TGTGCCAGCAGCTTCGGGACTAGCACAGATACGCAGTATTTT. The chain is built from TRBV7-3 and TRBJ2-3; perhaps TRBD2 as D (6 bases). Per the germline V gene, CDR1 is SGHTA and CDR2 is FQGTGA. The CDR3 is 14 amino acids. Trimming removed 3 bases from V and 0 bases from J, with 7 bases in between.

V and J are TRBV7-8 and TRBJ1-5; weak D call: TRBD1 (6 bases). The CDR3 has 17 amino acids. Trimming removed 5 bases from V and 5 bases from J, with 22 bases in between. Germline CDR1 and CDR2: SGHVS and FQNEAQ. CDR3 DNA sequence: TGTGCCAGCAGCAGACCCGGACAGCCAAGTAGGGATCAGCCCCAGCATTTT. Protein sequence: CASSRPGQPSRDQPQHF.

The chain joins TRBV5-1 to TRBJ2-3; 8 bases line up with TRBD2. This CDR3 has 16 amino acids. Germline V gene lookup returns CDR1 SGHRS and CDR2 YFSETQ. The J segment lost 0 bases and the V segment lost 4 bases, leaving 7 bases of the junction unmatched. The CDR3 DNA follows: TGCGCCAGCAGCGAACATCCTAGCGGGAGCACAGATACGCAGTATTTT. Translating it yields CASSEHPSGSTDTQYF.

As concerns this clone: Sequence at one end of the junction differs from germline and may be a read error. The chain combines TRBV5-4 with TRBJ1-6, with 10 bases fitting TRBD1. This CDR3 has 15 residues. Germline CDR1 and CDR2: SGHNT and YYREEE (reference sequence). CDR3 residues: CASRLGTGVNSPLHF. CDR3 sequence (DNA): TGTGCCAGCAGGTTGGGGACAGGGGTCAATTCACCCCTCCACTTT.

The V call is TRBV28, the J call TRBJ1-1; 9 bases line up with TRBD1. Trimming at V came to 5 bases and at J to 7 bases, leaving 11 bases not matched to a gene. Germline CDR1 and CDR2: MDHEN and SYDVKM. The CDR3 spans 15 residues. CDR3 residues: CASSLLGTGRSEAFF. CDR3 bases: TGTGCCAGCAGTCTCCTAGGGACAGGGAGGAGTGAAGCTTTCTTT.

CDR3 nucleotide sequence: TGCGCCAGCAGCTTGGATTTCCGGGTAAAAGTTAAGGAGACCCAGTACTTC. Translation: CASSLDFRVKVKETQYF. The genes are TRBV5-1 and TRBJ2-5; D is ambiguous. Trimming took 0 bases from V and 5 from J, leaving 20 bases between them. Germline assignment: CDR1 SGHRS and CDR2 YFSETQ. The CDR3 has 17 residues.

The chain uses TRBV18 and TRBJ1-1; 7 positions agree with TRBD1. The CDR3 runs to 18 residues. In germline, CDR1 is KGHSH, CDR2 LQKENI. V lost 3 bases to trimming and J lost 10 bases; unmatched junction nucleotides: 23. Here the CDR3 reads CASSPLTGVGVRESAAFF. The DNA for the CDR3 is TGTGCCAGCTCACCCCTTACAGGGGTCGGTGTCCGGGAGAGTGCAGCTTTCTTT. The full variable domain, in which reference TRBV18 and TRBJ1-1 provide the parts outside the CDR3, is NAGVMQNPRHLVRRRGQEARLRCSPMKGHSHVYWYRQLPEEGLKFMVYLQKENIIDESGMPKERFSAEFPKEGPSILRIQQVVRGDSAAYFCASSPLTGVGVRESAAFFGQGTRLTVV.

This sequence joins TRBV18 and TRBJ2-1, with a tentative D call TRBD1 (6 bases). Germline V lookup: CDR1 KGHSH, CDR2 LQKENI. The CDR3 covers 14 residues. Trimming stripped 3 bases from V and 5 bases from J, with 11 bases between. The CDR3 bases are TGTGCCAGCTCACCCGGGACACTCGACAATGAGCAGTTCTTC. Translated, it gives CASSPGTLDNEQFF.

The rearrangement uses TRBV18 and TRBJ1-1; 7 nucleotides align to TRBD1. From germline, CDR1 is KGHSH and CDR2 LQKENI. There are 16 residues in the CDR3. V shed 1 base and J 0 bases; nucleotides not matched to a gene: 5. CDR3 sequence (DNA): TGTGCCAGCTCACCACGCGACAGGGTGATGAACACTGAAGCTTTCTTT. It translates to CASSPRDRVMNTEAFF.

CDR3 in amino acids: CASSIQGNEQFF. For the CDR3, the DNA is TGTGCCAGCAGTATACAGGGCAATGAGCAGTTCTTC. V usage is TRBV6-5 and J usage is TRBJ2-1; D may be TRBD1 (6 bases). The CDR3 extends over 12 amino acids. V lost 5 bases, J lost 6 bases, and 8 bases lay in between. Germline CDR1 reads MNHEY; CDR2 reads SVGAGI.

The rearrangement joins TRBV9 to TRBJ1-1; D ambiguous. The germline V gene encodes CDR1 SGDLS and CDR2 YYNGEE. The CDR3 loop spans 13 amino acids. V lost 4 bases and J 0 bases, leaving 7 bases between the germline ends. The CDR3 loop is CASSLSVNTEAFF. The CDR3 DNA reads TGTGCCAGCAGCCTTTCCGTGAACACTGAAGCTTTCTTT.

The genes are TRBV18 and TRBJ1-2; 7 bases agree with TRBD1. The CDR3 has 15 amino acids. V lost 2 bases and J lost 7; bases outside the gene matches: 10. CDR1 and CDR2 (germline): KGHSH, LQKENI. The CDR3 sequence: CASSPSVIQGSGYTF. The CDR3 DNA follows: TGTGCCAGCTCACCAAGCGTAATACAGGGGAGTGGCTACACCTTC.

The rearrangement uses TRBV23-1 and TRBJ1-1; no firm D call. TRBV23-1 is an open reading frame, and its role is uncertain. The CDR3 consists of 11 residues. With 1 base removed from V and 7 bases from J, the gap between germline ends came to 4 bases. CDR3 residues: CASSQYNEAFF. DNA of the CDR3: TGCGCCAGCAGTCAATATAATGAAGCTTTCTTT.

The J gene is TRBJ1-4, the V gene TRBV24-1; D ambiguous. From germline, CDR1 is KGHDR and CDR2 SFDVKD. Trimming removed 4 bases at V and 4 bases at J, with 3 bases between. This CDR3 is built from 12 residues. The CDR3 loop is CATSDLNEKLFF. The CDR3, as DNA: TGTGCCACCAGTGACCTTAATGAAAAACTGTTTTTT.

This clone has just a few counts. The rearrangement uses TRBV19 and TRBJ1-1, with a tentative D call TRBD1 (6 bases). Germline CDR1 and CDR2: LNHDA and SQIVND (reference sequence). This CDR3 has 12 residues. V was trimmed by 5 bases and J by 8 bases, leaving 12 bases between them. The CDR3 coding sequence is TGTGCCAGTAGTCCGGGGGGCTGGGAAGCTTTCTTT. It specifies CASSPGGWEAFF.

The V gene is TRBV2, the J gene TRBJ2-5; tentatively, D is TRBD1 (6 bases). The germline CDR1 and CDR2 sequences are SNHLY and FYNNEI. The V gene lost 2 bases and the J gene lost 5 bases, with 6 bases spanning the gap. CDR3 length: 12 amino acids. The DNA of the CDR3 is TGTGCCAGCAGTGAACAGGGGGAGACCCAGTACTTC. Residues: CASSEQGETQYF.

The chain combines TRBV20-1 with TRBJ2-5, with no clear D. Trimming took off 3 bases at V and 2 bases at J, with 10 bases between the two ends. From germline, CDR1 is DFQATT and CDR2 SNEGSKA (reference sequence). The CDR3 covers 13 residues. CDR3 sequence (DNA): TGCAGTGCTAGTTCTGAGCTTCAAGAGACCCAGTACTTC. It codes for CSASSELQETQYF.